This TCR beta chain was documented in a study of OX40 agonist ivuxolimab in advanced cancers. Repertoires were generated with immunoSEQ multiplex PCR, while TCRdb's copy carries only in-frame clones and drops some. The data show roughly 84,000 clones, with 81% seen just once and 3.5% to 6% held by the top ten. Trimming took 3 bases from V and 8 from J, leaving 13 bases between them. The length of the CDR3 is 13 residues. Germline V gives CDR1 MRHNA, CDR2 SNTAGT. Patients had blood sampled at baseline and again on cycle 4 day 1 and cycle 7 day 1. The source material was CD4+ or CD8+ T cells sorted from blood, sampled in a trial of the OX40 agonist ivuxolimab. The sequence was collected from an adult with an advanced solid tumor such as melanoma, head and neck, liver or kidney cancer. The gene calls are TRBV6-4 and TRBJ1-2, with D hard to call. CDR3 nucleotides: TGTGCCAGCAGTGAGGTGGAGGGTACAGGCTACACCTTC. Translated, it gives CASSEVEGTGYTF.